This entry is about one TCR beta chain. This clonotype was seen at least ten times. The antigen it binds to is not known. Base quality data are lacking; no much larger clone is found one base away. The record originates from a study of T cells in Graves' hyperthyroidism and ophthalmopathy (dated by TCRdb to about 2019). Study-wide context: Peripheral blood samples were taken at the time of initial diagnosis, prior to any treatment. To identify distinguishing TCR V-J signatures, a discovery cohort of about a hundred patients was used, comprising 43 with Graves' ophthalmopathy and approximately 57 with stable Graves' hyperthyroidism. An independent validation cohort of under 20 hyperthyroidism patients and about 15 patients who later progressed to ophthalmopathy tested prospective prediction of ophthalmopathy. The roughly 94 discovery patients were randomly divided into training and test sets at a 7:3 ratio. In addition, the study compared T-cell repertoires in thyroid tissue and in blood from a handful of Graves' hyperthyroidism patients. After blood sampling, hyperthyroidism patients were treated with methimazole at a starting dose of 30 mg daily, and ophthalmopathy patients were treated with high-dose intravenous methylprednisolone. TCR Vbeta CDR3 sequencing of 120 to 150 peripheral blood samples (over 40 ophthalmopathy, around 80 hyperthyroidism and roughly 17 progressor patients) is reported in the paper.

Moderately to severely active disease, a Clinical Activity Score of at least 3, a NOSPECS grade of at least 4, and a duration under 3 months were present in ophthalmopathy patients. The study excluded patients with uncontrolled infections, other autoimmune diseases, pregnancy or lactation. Diagnoses relied on clinical symptoms, serum thyroxine and TRAb, thyroid ultrasound and orbital computed tomography. PBMCs were separated from 10 ml of fresh peripheral blood using Ficoll-Paque density gradient centrifugation. Total RNA was extracted using Trizol reagent, and RNA quality was assessed on an Agilent 2100 Bioanalyzer. The study at large found these results: Sample size was not statistically predetermined, and blinding of investigators to group allocation was not performed. Ophthalmopathy was separated from stable hyperthyroidism by a 13 V-J signature model, with around 88% sensitivity and about 81% specificity obtained in cross-validation and 80%/75% obtained in testing. In validation, the model predicted progression to ophthalmopathy a median of about 6.8 months before onset, with about 71% sensitivity and roughly 77% specificity. Blood samples also contained most of the expanded thyroid clonotypes (frequency above 0.001), which suggests that blood repertoires may reflect thyroid immune responses.

The TCR beta CDR3 regions were amplified from RNA transcripts. The first round of RT-PCR for the TCR CDR3 was performed with the HTBI primer set and the Qiagen OneStep RT-PCR kit. The libraries were constructed in a second round of multiplex PCR and then size-selected and purified. Paired-end sequencing of the libraries was performed with 100 bp reads on an Illumina HiSeq2000. The authors' analysis ran thus. SOAPnuke was used to process the raw data, with reads discarded if the reads contained adapters or uncalled bases, had a mean Phred below 15, or lacked an exact constant-primer or identifier match. COPE v1.2.5 was used to merge high-quality paired reads, and clonotypes were defined as unique nucleotide sequences. MiTCR v1.1 was used to align clonotypes to the IMGT TRBV, TRBD and TRBJ reference segments. Analysis was restricted to V-J combinations with a frequency above 0.0001, which covered 99% to 99.2% of repertoires. A TCS score was defined as the ratio between F50 (clonal expansion) and ExV (chaos), using BLOSUM62-based TCRdist between CDR3 peptides within each V-J. Welch's t-statistics and random forest reduced 450 to 600 V-J features to roughly 13, which were used in a naive Bayes classifier (R e1071). TCRdb took the public reads, trimmed them with fastp at Q25, ran MiXCR for clone calling and kept in-frame beta chains. A single entry per CDR3 protein holds the most common genes and DNA from its merged rows. The V and J calls were not made by the authors but by TCRdb's processing. This sample gives about 500,000 distinct CDR3 sequences in total; roughly 18% of them show up just once. The ten top clones hold 15% to 20% of the sample.

Material for sequencing was blood. The receptor's source is a woman younger than 35 with Graves' ophthalmopathy.

DNA sequence: TGTGCCAGCAGCTTAAGGCAGGATGCCGGGGGCTACACCTTC. Translated, this is CASSLRQDAGGYTF. Here the chain combines TRBV7-2 and TRBJ1-2, with the D gene uncertain. From cysteine to phenylalanine, the CDR3 is 14 amino acids long. The only DNA kept is the CDR3, 42 bases in frame from the first base. CDR1 and CDR2 were assigned from the germline V gene as SGHTA and FQGNSA. Between the V and J ends, shortened by 2 bases and 8 bases respectively, the junction contains 15 bases.